One sample yielded the 10 T cell receptor beta chains listed below, sequenced in a study of T-cell reconstitution after alpha-beta-depleted transplantation in children (dated by TCRdb to 2015 to 2016). Explained via the paper, the treatment or condition label denotes: allogeneic hematopoietic cell transplantation with graft depleted of TCRalphabeta T cells and CD19 B cells. Preparation of the library involved PCR. Sequenced using an Illumina HiSeq 2500. TCR libraries were prepared with molecular barcoding, using unique molecular identifiers to normalize TCRbeta repertoire quantification. TCRdb reworked the public reads: Q25 trimming with fastp, MiXCR clone assembly, productive beta chains retained. Records with the same CDR3 protein are collapsed into one entry carrying the most frequent genes and DNA. The sample yields about 110,000 distinct CDR3 sequences; 6.4% were counted once. Jointly, the top ten make up 20% to 25% of the sample.

This material consisted of PBMCs, mostly from graft donor cells, taken 360 days after TCRalphabeta/CD19-depleted stem cell transplant. The receptor source for this set is a male patient aged 2 to 10 who had a stem cell transplant for acute lymphoblastic leukemia, so the T cells may come from the graft donor.

This clonotype was seen ten or more times. The V gene is TRBV28, the J gene TRBJ2-7; TRBD1 aligns across 8 bases. In germline, CDR1 is MDHEN, CDR2 SYDVKM. The CDR3 loop spans 11 amino acids. V lost 3 bases to trimming and J lost 13 bases; unmatched junction nucleotides: 5. The CDR3 bases are TGTGCCAGCAGTTTTATGACAGGGGCCTACTTC. Encoded protein: CASSFMTGAYF.

V is TRBV27 and J is TRBJ2-1; 10 bases agree with TRBD2. Looked up from germline, CDR1 is MNHEY and CDR2 is SMNVEV (reference sequence). This CDR3 has 17 residues. J gave up 8 bases and V 5 bases, and 15 bases lay outside the gene matches. In DNA form, the CDR3 reads TGTGCCAGCAGTCAGGTTAAGCGGGGGGGCCTTGTCGATGAGCAGTTCTTC. The encoded protein is CASSQVKRGGLVDEQFF.

In this sample, this clonotype turned up many times. The chain links TRBV5-1 to TRBJ2-7, with D possibly being TRBD2 (6 bases). CDR3 length: 15 residues. Looked up from germline, CDR1 is SGHRS and CDR2 is YFSETQ. Trimming removed 4 bases from V and 0 bases from J, with 14 bases in between. The CDR3 sequence is CASSIPSESSYEQYF. The CDR3 DNA reads TGCGCCAGCAGCATCCCTAGCGAGTCCTCCTACGAGCAGTACTTC.

The chain recombines TRBV5-1 with TRBJ1-1, with D possibly TRBD1 on 5 matching bases. This CDR3 contains 15 residues. V was clipped by 0 bases and J by 6 bases, with 15 bases between them. CDR1 SGHRS and CDR2 YFSETQ come from the germline V gene. The DNA of the CDR3 is TGCGCCAGCAGCTTGGGACCCGACAGAACACCTGAAGCTTTCTTT. Amino acid sequence: CASSLGPDRTPEAFF.

Many counts were recorded for this clonotype. The chain links TRBV20-1 to TRBJ2-7; no firm D call. Germline V gene data show CDR1 as DFQATT and CDR2 as SNEGSKA (reference sequence). V was shortened by 1 base and J by 5 bases, with 15 bases between the two germline ends. There are 14 residues in the CDR3. In DNA form, the CDR3 reads TGCAGTGCTAGAGGGAACGGGCCCCTCAACGAGCAGTACTTC. It is translated as CSARGNGPLNEQYF.

Ten or more counts support this clonotype. The chain employs TRBV4-2 and TRBJ2-4, with D possibly being TRBD2 (5 bases). This CDR3 spans 16 amino acids. The V gene's germline CDR1 is LGHNA and CDR2 YNFKEQ. The V and J ends lost 2 bases and 3 bases respectively, with 14 bases between them. CDR3 nucleotide sequence: TGTGCCAGCAGCCAACCGGGAACAGTCGTCAAAAACATTCAGTACTTC. As protein: CASSQPGTVVKNIQYF.

This clonotype was detected only a few times. The J gene is TRBJ1-1, the V gene TRBV5-5; D gene uncertain. Trimming took off 1 base at V and 5 bases at J, with 6 bases between the two ends. The CDR3 is made up of 12 amino acids. Germline V gene sequence: CDR1 SGHKS, CDR2 YYEKEE (reference sequence). The CDR3 region is CASSLKTTEAFF. CDR3 coding DNA: TGTGCCAGCAGCTTGAAGACGACTGAAGCTTTCTTT.

This clonotype came up a few times. CDR3 loop: CAILRGGTNTKNIQYF. For the CDR3, the DNA is TGTGCCATCCTACGGGGGGGGACAAATACCAAAAACATTCAGTACTTC. The rearrangement uses TRBV11-2 and TRBJ2-4; 8 bases fit TRBD2. Germline V gene sequence: CDR1 SGHAT, CDR2 FQNNGV. This CDR3 comprises 16 residues. The V gene end was trimmed by 10 bases and the J gene end by 2 bases; junction bases not matched to a gene: 13.

V usage is TRBV10-2 and J usage is TRBJ1-2; the D is unclear. The germline V gene has CDR1 WSHSY and CDR2 SAAADI. The CDR3 extends over 13 amino acids. Trimming shortened V by 0 bases and J by 7 bases, and 9 bases separated the two germline ends. CDR3 nucleotides: TGCGCCAGCAGTGAGTCGGCAAAGAGTGGCTACACCTTC. Protein product: CASSESAKSGYTF.

There are many counts of this clonotype. In nucleotides, the CDR3 is TGCAGTGCCCCGGACAGGGCGAACACCGGGGAGCTGTTTTTT. It codes for CSAPDRANTGELFF. The rearrangement links TRBV20-1 to TRBJ2-2; TRBD1 matches 8 bases. The V segment lost 6 bases and the J segment 0 bases; nucleotides outside the gene matches: 3. The germline CDR1 and CDR2 sequences are DFQATT and SNEGSKA (reference sequence). The CDR3 is 14 amino acids.